A selection of T cell receptor beta chains follows, all from one sample in a study of T cells in Graves' hyperthyroidism and ophthalmopathy. Each CDR3 protein is one row after TCRdb ran MiXCR on the multiplex PCR reads. The repertoire holds some 550,000 distinct CDR3 sequences, with less than 25% as singletons. The sample comprised blood. These receptors all come from a young man with Graves' hyperthyroidism. Each CDR3 is given with its conserved first and last residue. D genes are given only for firm matches. Expanded clones are given a class, and other clones once, few, many or no size at all.

cdr3_aa: CASSLRDRGSHGYTF; cdr3_nt: TGTGCCAGCAGTTTAAGGGACAGGGGCTCTCATGGCTACACCTTC; j_call: TRBJ1-2; d_call: TRBD1; v_call: TRBV12-3/TRBV12-4; clone_size: many
cdr3_aa: CASSPNNLQAHEQYF; cdr3_nt: TGTGCCAGCAGCCCAAATAACCTCCAGGCCCACGAGCAGTACTTC; j_call: TRBJ2-7; d_call: -; v_call: TRBV7-9; clone_size: many
cdr3_aa: CASSYSRAPSGGEEGGETQYF; cdr3_nt: TGTGCCAGCAGTTACTCGAGAGCTCCTAGCGGGGGAGAGGAGGGGGGAGAGACCCAGTACTTC; j_call: TRBJ2-5; d_call: TRBD2; v_call: TRBV6-2/TRBV6-3; clone_size: many
cdr3_aa: CASSISGISTYEQYF; cdr3_nt: TGTGCCAGCAGTATCTCAGGGATTAGTACCTACGAGCAGTACTTC; j_call: TRBJ2-7; d_call: -; v_call: TRBV6-1; clone_size: many
cdr3_aa: CSVVALDGNTEAFF; cdr3_nt: TGCAGCGTTGTGGCCCTCGACGGAAACACTGAAGCTTTCTTT; j_call: TRBJ1-1; d_call: -; v_call: TRBV29-1; clone_size: many
cdr3_aa: CASSYQKGTLSYEQYF; cdr3_nt: TGTGCCAGCAGCTACCAAAAGGGTACCCTCTCCTACGAGCAGTACTTC; j_call: TRBJ2-7; d_call: -; v_call: TRBV6-5; clone_size: many
cdr3_aa: CASRRTGGAGANVLTF; cdr3_nt: TGTGCCAGCAGGAGGACAGGGGGCGCCGGGGCCAACGTCCTGACTTTC; j_call: TRBJ2-6; d_call: TRBD1; v_call: TRBV2; clone_size: many
cdr3_aa: CATVGTGTTFLAENIQYF; cdr3_nt: TGTGCCACAGTAGGAACCGGGACGACCTTTCTAGCCGAAAACATTCAGTACTTC; j_call: TRBJ2-4; d_call: -; v_call: TRBV10-3; clone_size: -
cdr3_aa: CASSFGGGMAQHF; cdr3_nt: TGTGCCAGCAGTTTCGGGGGCGGGATGGCCCAGCATTTT; j_call: TRBJ1-5; d_call: -; v_call: TRBV27; clone_size: many
cdr3_aa: CASSLRQGLVKNIQYF; cdr3_nt: TGTGCCAGCAGCCTGAGACAGGGTTTAGTCAAAAACATTCAGTACTTC; j_call: TRBJ2-4; d_call: TRBD1; v_call: TRBV11-3; clone_size: many
cdr3_aa: CASDTATNTEAFF; cdr3_nt: TGTGCCTCTGACACCGCGACGAACACTGAAGCTTTCTTT; j_call: TRBJ1-1; d_call: -; v_call: TRBV6-1; clone_size: many
cdr3_aa: CASSEDMGIGSAEAFF; cdr3_nt: TGTGCCAGCAGTGAAGATATGGGGATTGGGAGCGCTGAAGCTTTCTTT; j_call: TRBJ1-1; d_call: -; v_call: TRBV6-1; clone_size: -
cdr3_aa: CASSVGRGSAGNTIYF; cdr3_nt: TGTGCCAGCAGCGTAGGCCGGGGGTCGGCTGGAAACACCATATATTTT; j_call: TRBJ1-3; d_call: -; v_call: TRBV9; clone_size: few
cdr3_aa: CASSTKGDTEAFF; cdr3_nt: TGTGCCAGCAGTACCAAAGGGGACACTGAAGCTTTCTTT; j_call: TRBJ1-1; d_call: -; v_call: TRBV12-3/TRBV12-4; clone_size: many
cdr3_aa: CAITPGQNYGYTF; cdr3_nt: TGTGCCATCACTCCGGGACAGAACTATGGCTACACCTTC; j_call: TRBJ1-2; d_call: TRBD1; v_call: TRBV10-3; clone_size: -
cdr3_aa: CASSWRTAYGYTF; cdr3_nt: TGTGCCAGCAGTTGGAGGACGGCCTATGGCTACACCTTC; j_call: TRBJ1-2; d_call: -; v_call: TRBV28; clone_size: many
cdr3_aa: CASSSDRAVVGGELFF; cdr3_nt: TGTGCCAGCAGTTCGGACAGGGCAGTGGTTGGCGGGGAGCTGTTTTTT; j_call: TRBJ2-2; d_call: TRBD1; v_call: TRBV2; clone_size: many
cdr3_aa: CASSFYDIPEGMNTEAFF; cdr3_nt: TGTGCCAGCAGTTTCTACGACATCCCCGAGGGTATGAACACTGAAGCTTTCTTT; j_call: TRBJ1-1; d_call: -; v_call: TRBV28; clone_size: many
cdr3_aa: CSAPTTYTGELFF; cdr3_nt: TGCAGTGCTCCTACTACTTACACCGGGGAGCTGTTTTTT; j_call: TRBJ2-2; d_call: -; v_call: TRBV20-1; clone_size: many
cdr3_aa: CASSPPTSGVETQYF; cdr3_nt: TGTGCCAGCAGCCCACCTACGTCCGGGGTAGAGACCCAGTACTTC; j_call: TRBJ2-5; d_call: -; v_call: TRBV11-2; clone_size: many
cdr3_aa: CASSPLKGVGGYTF; cdr3_nt: TGTGCCAGCAGCCCCCTTAAGGGTGTCGGCGGCTACACCTTC; j_call: TRBJ1-2; d_call: -; v_call: TRBV3-1; clone_size: few
cdr3_aa: CATRGDSSYNSPLHF; cdr3_nt: TGTGCCACCCGAGGGGACAGCTCCTATAATTCACCCCTCCACTTT; j_call: TRBJ1-6; d_call: TRBD1; v_call: TRBV6-1; clone_size: many
cdr3_aa: CATATGGIGETQYF; cdr3_nt: TGTGCCACCGCTACAGGGGGCATCGGAGAGACCCAGTACTTC; j_call: TRBJ2-5; d_call: TRBD1; v_call: TRBV6-1; clone_size: -
cdr3_aa: CASSNDRAGGYTF; cdr3_nt: TGTGCCAGCAGTAACGACAGGGCCGGTGGCTACACCTTC; j_call: TRBJ1-2; d_call: TRBD1; v_call: TRBV6-5; clone_size: -
cdr3_aa: CASNSGAGGTEAFF; cdr3_nt: TGTGCCAGTAACTCTGGGGCCGGAGGGACTGAAGCTTTCTTT; j_call: TRBJ1-1; d_call: -; v_call: TRBV19; clone_size: many
cdr3_aa: CASSLERGNTEAFF; cdr3_nt: TGTGCCAGCAGCTTAGAAAGGGGGAACACTGAAGCTTTCTTT; j_call: TRBJ1-1; d_call: -; v_call: TRBV11-2; clone_size: many
cdr3_aa: CASMEWLRAQETQYF; cdr3_nt: TGTGCCAGCATGGAATGGCTGCGGGCGCAAGAGACCCAGTACTTC; j_call: TRBJ2-5; d_call: -; v_call: TRBV2; clone_size: once
cdr3_aa: CASRDSPVGYTF; cdr3_nt: TGTGCCAGCCGGGACAGCCCCGTCGGCTACACCTTC; j_call: TRBJ1-2; d_call: TRBD1; v_call: TRBV28; clone_size: -
cdr3_aa: CASSQGTGESYTF; cdr3_nt: TGTGCCAGCAGTCAAGGGACAGGCGAGAGCTACACCTTC; j_call: TRBJ1-2; d_call: TRBD1; v_call: TRBV6-2/TRBV6-3; clone_size: many
cdr3_aa: CASSYGGDTGELFF; cdr3_nt: TGTGCCAGCAGTTACGGTGGGGACACCGGGGAGCTGTTTTTT; j_call: TRBJ2-2; d_call: -; v_call: TRBV6-2/TRBV6-3; clone_size: many
cdr3_aa: CASSGGTGLSYEQYF; cdr3_nt: TGTGCCAGTAGCGGGGGGACAGGGCTTTCCTACGAGCAGTACTTC; j_call: TRBJ2-7; d_call: TRBD1; v_call: TRBV19; clone_size: many
cdr3_aa: CSARRGGVRRNQPQHF; cdr3_nt: TGCAGTGCTAGGCGTGGGGGCGTAAGACGCAATCAGCCCCAGCATTTT; j_call: TRBJ1-5; d_call: -; v_call: TRBV20-1; clone_size: few
cdr3_aa: CASSPAVGEAFF; cdr3_nt: TGCGCCAGCAGCCCAGCAGTGGGTGAAGCTTTCTTT; j_call: TRBJ1-1; d_call: -; v_call: TRBV5-1; clone_size: many
cdr3_aa: CASIRSRGPYNEQFF; cdr3_nt: TGTGCCAGCATCCGTTCTCGGGGCCCTTACAATGAGCAGTTCTTC; j_call: TRBJ2-1; d_call: -; v_call: TRBV6-1; clone_size: few
cdr3_aa: CASSLAGGAGNTIYF; cdr3_nt: TGTGCCAGCAGCTTAGCCGGGGGGGCTGGAAACACCATATATTTT; j_call: TRBJ1-3; d_call: -; v_call: TRBV7-2; clone_size: -
cdr3_aa: CASSQLRQGAAEAFF; cdr3_nt: TGCGCCAGCAGCCAACTACGACAGGGGGCCGCTGAAGCTTTCTTT; j_call: TRBJ1-1; d_call: TRBD1; v_call: TRBV4-1; clone_size: many
cdr3_aa: CASSEQEWGETQYF; cdr3_nt: TGCGCCAGCAGTGAGCAGGAGTGGGGAGAGACCCAGTACTTC; j_call: TRBJ2-5; d_call: -; v_call: TRBV10-2; clone_size: -
cdr3_aa: CASSVTGGGSNQPQHF; cdr3_nt: TGTGCCAGCAGTGTAACAGGGGGCGGAAGCAATCAGCCCCAGCATTTT; j_call: TRBJ1-5; d_call: TRBD1; v_call: TRBV6-1; clone_size: -
cdr3_aa: CASSFHLVTSSTDTQYF; cdr3_nt: TGTGCCAGCAGTTTCCACCTCGTTACATCTAGCACAGATACGCAGTATTTT; j_call: TRBJ2-3; d_call: -; v_call: TRBV27; clone_size: -
cdr3_aa: CASRDPSGQQETQYF; cdr3_nt: TGTGCCAGCAGGGACCCCTCGGGACAGCAAGAGACCCAGTACTTC; j_call: TRBJ2-5; d_call: TRBD1; v_call: TRBV6-2/TRBV6-3; clone_size: many
cdr3_aa: CASSLSQPETQYF; cdr3_nt: TGTGCCAGCAGTTTATCCCAGCCGGAGACCCAGTACTTC; j_call: TRBJ2-5; d_call: -; v_call: TRBV28; clone_size: -
cdr3_aa: CASRAKEHGYTF; cdr3_nt: TGTGCCAGCAGGGCTAAGGAACATGGCTACACCTTC; j_call: TRBJ1-2; d_call: -; v_call: TRBV6-2/TRBV6-3; clone_size: many
cdr3_aa: CASSHPTGVRNEQYF; cdr3_nt: TGTGCCAGCAGTCACCCGACAGGGGTTAGGAACGAGCAGTACTTC; j_call: TRBJ2-7; d_call: TRBD1; v_call: TRBV12-3/TRBV12-4; clone_size: -
cdr3_aa: CASRNGLAKNIQYF; cdr3_nt: TGCGCCAGCAGGAACGGTCTAGCCAAAAACATTCAGTACTTC; j_call: TRBJ2-4; d_call: -; v_call: TRBV4-1; clone_size: many
cdr3_aa: CASRLRSAEIDF; cdr3_nt: TGTGCCAGCAGGCTAAGATCGGCAGAGATAGACTTC; j_call: TRBJ2-7; d_call: -; v_call: TRBV28; clone_size: -
cdr3_aa: CASSPEGTNYGYTF; cdr3_nt: TGTGCCAGCAGCCCTGAAGGGACTAACTATGGCTACACCTTC; j_call: TRBJ1-2; d_call: -; v_call: TRBV9; clone_size: -
cdr3_aa: CASSLNQGWTGPNQPQHF; cdr3_nt: TGCGCCAGCAGCTTGAACCAGGGGTGGACAGGGCCTAATCAGCCCCAGCATTTT; j_call: TRBJ1-5; d_call: TRBD1; v_call: TRBV5-1; clone_size: -
cdr3_aa: CASSVLETSDEQYF; cdr3_nt: TGTGCCAGCAGTGTTCTCGAGACGTCCGACGAGCAGTACTTC; j_call: TRBJ2-7; d_call: -; v_call: TRBV2; clone_size: many
cdr3_aa: CAWRDSRNLGYGYTF; cdr3_nt: TGTGCCTGGCGGGACAGTCGCAACTTAGGCTATGGCTACACCTTC; j_call: TRBJ1-2; d_call: TRBD1; v_call: TRBV30; clone_size: -
cdr3_aa: CASSATGKNTEAFF; cdr3_nt: TGTGCCAGCAGTGCGACAGGCAAAAACACTGAAGCTTTCTTT; j_call: TRBJ1-1; d_call: -; v_call: TRBV27; clone_size: many
cdr3_aa: CATPGQGLPYEQYF; cdr3_nt: TGTGCCACGCCGGGACAGGGGCTACCCTACGAGCAGTACTTC; j_call: TRBJ2-7; d_call: TRBD1; v_call: TRBV19; clone_size: many